Listed below are T cell receptor beta chains from one sample, sequenced in a study of blood T cells in healthy people across ages. MiXCR, run by TCRdb on the 5' RACE reads, gives a single entry per CDR3 protein. The table includes hundreds of thousands of distinct CDR3 sequences, approximately 60% detected once. What was sequenced was blood. All receptors come from a man aged 35-49 years in good health. Both conserved end residues are part of each CDR3. Each record gives: J gene, clone size, CDR3 length, V gene, D gene, CDR3 protein, CDR3 DNA. A D gene is named only where the DNA matches it firmly. Clone sizes are given selectively: once, few, many, or a class where the clone is expanded.

TRBJ2-7 | once | 17 | TRBV5-5 | TRBD1 | CASSLEGPGQGSYEQYF | TGTGCCAGCAGCTTGGAGGGTCCTGGACAGGGGTCCTACGAGCAGTACTTC
TRBJ1-1 | . | 13 | TRBV24-1 | . | CATSQGMGTEAFF | TGTGCCACTTCACAAGGGATGGGCACTGAAGCTTTCTTT
TRBJ2-3 | . | 16 | TRBV27 | TRBD2 | CASSITSGGFTDTQYF | TGTGCCAGCAGCATAACTAGCGGAGGTTTCACAGATACGCAGTATTTT
TRBJ2-3 | . | 15 | TRBV7-2 | TRBD2 | CASSPAGVSTDTQYF | TGTGCCAGCAGCCCCGCGGGGGTTTCAACAGATACGCAGTATTTT
TRBJ2-1 | once | 15 | TRBV10-3 | TRBD2 | CAISDLAGAPNEQFF | TGTGCCATCAGTGACTTAGCGGGAGCCCCCAATGAGCAGTTCTTC
TRBJ2-2 | . | 14 | TRBV7-2 | . | CASSTDANAGELFF | TGTGCCAGCAGCACGGACGCAAATGCCGGGGAGCTGTTTTTT
TRBJ2-4 | . | 14 | TRBV3-1 | . | CASSQRGVQNIQYF | TGTGCCAGCAGCCAAAGGGGGGTGCAAAACATTCAGTACTTC
TRBJ1-1 | . | 14 | TRBV7-3 | . | CASSLNQGDTEAFF | TGTGCCAGCAGCTTAAACCAGGGTGACACTGAAGCTTTCTTT
TRBJ2-7 | . | 16 | TRBV5-5 | TRBD2 | CASSLESGLAGVEQYF | TGTGCCAGCAGCTTGGAATCAGGACTAGCGGGAGTTGAGCAGTACTTC
TRBJ2-6 | few | 16 | TRBV7-2 | . | CASSLVSISGANVLTF | TGTGCCAGCAGCTTAGTTTCGATATCTGGGGCCAACGTCCTGACTTTC
TRBJ2-5 | . | 15 | TRBV15 | . | CATSSADRGGETQYF | TGTGCCACCAGCAGTGCTGACAGGGGAGGGGAGACCCAGTACTTC
TRBJ1-1 | . | 11 | TRBV20-1 | . | CSAPGDTEAFF | TGCAGTGCTCCGGGGGACACTGAAGCTTTCTTT
TRBJ2-5 | once | 13 | TRBV20-1 | . | CSASETNGETQYF | TGCAGTGCTAGCGAGACTAACGGAGAGACCCAGTACTTC
TRBJ1-2 | few | 14 | TRBV2 | . | CASSEREGTYGYTF | TGTGCCAGCAGCGAACGAGAGGGGACCTATGGCTACACCTTC
TRBJ2-5 | . | 13 | TRBV2 | . | CASSDRLEETQYF | TGTGCCAGCAGTGATCGGCTAGAAGAGACCCAGTACTTC
TRBJ2-3 | . | 14 | TRBV5-1 | TRBD1 | CASSVADRGDTQYF | TGCGCCAGCAGCGTGGCGGACAGGGGAGATACGCAGTATTTT
TRBJ2-3 | few | 16 | TRBV3-1 | . | CASSQGTAGSTDTQYF | TGTGCCAGCAGCCAAGGAACTGCGGGGAGCACAGATACGCAGTATTTT
TRBJ2-7 | . | 14 | TRBV29-1 | TRBD1 | CSVPGQGGGLEQYF | TGCAGCGTCCCCGGACAGGGTGGGGGCCTTGAGCAGTACTTC
TRBJ2-3 | . | 13 | TRBV27 | . | CASSLPFRDTQYF | TGTGCCAGCAGTTTACCTTTTCGAGATACGCAGTATTTT
TRBJ1-5 | . | 15 | TRBV12-3/TRBV12-4 | TRBD1 | CASSPMKGASQPQHF | TGTGCCAGCAGTCCCATGAAGGGGGCGAGTCAGCCCCAGCATTTT
TRBJ2-5 | few | 16 | TRBV28 | TRBD1 | CASSLFSNRGQETQYF | TGTGCCAGCAGTTTATTTTCTAACAGGGGGCAAGAGACCCAGTACTTC
TRBJ2-1 | . | 17 | TRBV19 | TRBD2 | CASSIHHSRGTNYEQFF | TGTGCCAGTAGTATACACCATTCGCGGGGGACTAATTATGAGCAGTTCTTC
TRBJ2-7 | . | 15 | TRBV12-3/TRBV12-4 | . | CASSFGGTGAYEQYF | TGTGCCAGCAGTTTTGGCGGTACGGGCGCCTACGAGCAGTACTTC
TRBJ2-3 | few | 15 | TRBV7-3 | . | CASSLPGASTDTQYF | TGTGCCAGCAGCTTACCGGGGGCTAGCACAGATACGCAGTATTTT
TRBJ2-7 | . | 17 | TRBV12-3/TRBV12-4 | . | CASSRGLAGAQGDEQYF | TGTGCCAGCAGTCGTGGACTAGCCGGCGCTCAGGGGGACGAGCAGTACTTC
TRBJ1-2 | . | 14 | TRBV29-1 | . | CSVERKGFNYGYTF | TGCAGCGTTGAGAGAAAGGGATTTAACTATGGCTACACCTTC
TRBJ2-5 | . | 11 | TRBV29-1 | . | CSRERGETQYF | TGCAGCAGGGAAAGGGGGGAGACCCAGTACTTC
TRBJ2-7 | . | 12 | TRBV29-1 | . | CSVGDGSYEQYF | TGCAGCGTAGGGGACGGCTCCTACGAGCAGTACTTC
TRBJ2-7 | . | 13 | TRBV27 | TRBD1 | CARRMTGGHEQYF | TGTGCCAGGAGGATGACAGGGGGCCACGAGCAGTACTTC
TRBJ2-3 | . | 16 | TRBV5-1 | TRBD2 | CASSWSGGANRDTQYF | TGCGCCAGCAGTTGGAGCGGGGGGGCCAACCGGGATACGCAGTATTTT
TRBJ1-2 | . | 16 | TRBV7-9 | . | CASSPSDRSYNYGYTF | TGTGCCAGCAGCCCATCGGACAGATCCTATAACTATGGCTACACCTTC
TRBJ2-3 | once | 16 | TRBV13 | TRBD2 | CASSSPGLGGTDTQYF | TGTGCCAGCAGCTCACCGGGACTAGGGGGTACAGATACGCAGTATTTT
TRBJ2-5 | few | 13 | TRBV6-6 | . | CASSKRDPETQYF | TGTGCCAGCAGTAAAAGGGATCCGGAGACCCAGTACTTC
TRBJ2-3 | few | 15 | TRBV5-4 | TRBD1 | CASSLRTGEGDTQYF | TGTGCCAGCAGCTTGCGGACAGGCGAGGGAGATACGCAGTATTTT
TRBJ2-4 | . | 15 | TRBV5-6 | . | CASSLADGWEDIQYF | TGTGCCAGCAGCTTGGCCGATGGGTGGGAGGACATTCAGTACTTC
TRBJ1-2 | . | 15 | TRBV21-1 | . | CASSNVRGPPYGYTF | TGTGCCAGCAGCAATGTTAGGGGCCCTCCCTATGGCTACACCTTC
TRBJ2-1 | . | 13 | TRBV11-2 | . | CASGRLTGNEQFF | TGTGCCAGCGGGCGCCTTACCGGGAATGAGCAGTTCTTC
TRBJ2-5 | . | 14 | TRBV6-1 | . | CASSGPSYQETRYF | TGTGCCAGCAGTGGACCCTCGTACCAAGAGACCCGGTACTTC
TRBJ2-1 | few | 15 | TRBV2 | . | CASNPPTLAGSEQFF | TGTGCCAGCAACCCTCCCACATTAGCCGGTTCAGAGCAGTTCTTC
TRBJ1-2 | . | 16 | TRBV3-1 | TRBD1 | CASSQVEGAFNYGYTF | TGCGCCAGCAGCCAAGTAGAGGGGGCGTTCAACTATGGCTACACCTTC
TRBJ2-1 | . | 15 | TRBV4-3 | . | CASSQWQSSYNEQFF | TGCGCCAGCAGCCAATGGCAAAGCTCCTACAATGAGCAGTTCTTC
TRBJ2-6 | . | 16 | TRBV20-1 | TRBD1 | CSASRQGAGGANVLTF | TGCAGTGCTAGTAGGCAGGGGGCCGGTGGGGCCAACGTCCTGACTTTC
TRBJ2-7 | once | 13 | TRBV9 | . | CASQDSPGGERYF | TGTGCCAGCCAGGACTCCCCGGGCGGGGAGAGGTACTTC
TRBJ2-7 | few | 15 | TRBV7-2 | TRBD1 | CASSQTGTGYHEQYF | TGTGCCAGCAGCCAAACCGGGACAGGGTACCACGAGCAGTACTTC
TRBJ2-1 | . | 12 | TRBV15 | . | CATSTGYNEQLF | TGTGCCACCAGTACAGGGTACAATGAGCAGTTATTC
TRBJ2-3 | . | 13 | TRBV7-3 | TRBD1 | CASSLLHRGTQYF | TGTGCCAGCAGCTTACTCCACAGGGGTACGCAGTATTTT
TRBJ2-5 | few | 15 | TRBV7-9 | TRBD1 | CASITGTGGQETQYF | TGTGCCAGCATCACCGGGACAGGGGGTCAAGAGACCCAGTACTTC
TRBJ2-7 | . | 18 | TRBV4-2 | TRBD1 | CASSQDSYGGQGAYEQYF | TGTGCCAGCAGCCAAGATTCGTACGGCGGGCAGGGGGCTTACGAGCAGTACTTC
TRBJ2-6 | once | 16 | TRBV15 | . | CATSGVKGSGANVLTF | TGTGCCACCAGCGGCGTGAAGGGCTCTGGGGCCAACGTCCTGACTTTC
TRBJ1-4 | . | 13 | TRBV20-1 | . | CSARDGGNEKLFF | TGCAGTGCTAGAGATGGCGGGAACGAAAAACTGTTTTTT
TRBJ2-6 | once | 18 | TRBV10-3 | . | CAISGFLKEGPGANVLTF | TGTGCCATCAGTGGATTCCTTAAAGAGGGACCTGGGGCCAACGTCCTGACTTTC
TRBJ1-5 | . | 15 | TRBV7-2 | . | CASSLVGGGNQPQHF | TGTGCCAGCAGCTTAGTAGGAGGCGGCAATCAGCCCCAGCATTTT